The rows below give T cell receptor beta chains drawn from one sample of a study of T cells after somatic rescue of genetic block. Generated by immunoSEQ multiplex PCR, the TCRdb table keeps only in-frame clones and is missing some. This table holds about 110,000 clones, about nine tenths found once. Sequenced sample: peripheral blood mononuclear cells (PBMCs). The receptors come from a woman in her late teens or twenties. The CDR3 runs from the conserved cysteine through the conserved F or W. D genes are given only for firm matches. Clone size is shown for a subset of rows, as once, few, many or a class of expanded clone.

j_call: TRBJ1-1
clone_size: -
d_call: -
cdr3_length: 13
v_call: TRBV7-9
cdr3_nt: TGTGCCAGCAGCTTAGCTGGGAACACTGAAGCTTTCTTT
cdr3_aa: CASSLAGNTEAFF

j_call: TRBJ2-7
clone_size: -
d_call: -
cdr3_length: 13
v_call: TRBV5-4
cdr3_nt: TGTGCCAGCAGCTTGGACGGCTTCTACGAGCAGTACTTC
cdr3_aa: CASSLDGFYEQYF

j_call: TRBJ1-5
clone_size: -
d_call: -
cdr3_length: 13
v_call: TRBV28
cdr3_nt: TGTGCCAGCAGAGCCCCTGGTAGCCAGCCCCAGCATTTT
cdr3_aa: CASRAPGSQPQHF

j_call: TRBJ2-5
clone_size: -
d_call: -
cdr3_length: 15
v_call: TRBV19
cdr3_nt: TGTGCCAGTAGTATTAAAGGGCAGGGGGGACAGACCCAGTACTTC
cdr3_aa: CASSIKGQGGQTQYF

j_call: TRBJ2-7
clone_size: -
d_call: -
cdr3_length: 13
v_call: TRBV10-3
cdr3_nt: TGTGCCATCAGACATACAGGGAGCGACGAGCAGTACTTC
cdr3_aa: CAIRHTGSDEQYF

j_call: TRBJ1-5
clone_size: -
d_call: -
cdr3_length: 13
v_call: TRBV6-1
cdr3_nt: TGTGCCAGTACGGCGGTTGGGGGGCAGCCCCAGCATTTT
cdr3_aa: CASTAVGGQPQHF

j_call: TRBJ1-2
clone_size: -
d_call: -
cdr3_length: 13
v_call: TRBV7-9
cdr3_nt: TGTGCCGCCAGCTACGGCATACTTGGGGGCTACACCTTC
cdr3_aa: CAASYGILGGYTF

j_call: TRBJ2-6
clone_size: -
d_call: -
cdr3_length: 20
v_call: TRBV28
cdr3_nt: TGTGCCAGCAGTTTACGGACAGAAAGGTCCCCTAGCTCTGGGGCCAACGTCCTGACTTTC
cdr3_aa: CASSLRTERSPSSGANVLTF

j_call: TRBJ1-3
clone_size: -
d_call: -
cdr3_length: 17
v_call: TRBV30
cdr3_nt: TGTGCCTGGAGTGTGGTAGGACGGATATTGTCTGGAAACACCATATATTTT
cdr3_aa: CAWSVVGRILSGNTIYF

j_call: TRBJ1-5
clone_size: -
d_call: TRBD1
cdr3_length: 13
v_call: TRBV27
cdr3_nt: TGTGCCAGCAGCACAGGGGAACTTGGACCCCAGCATTTT
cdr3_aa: CASSTGELGPQHF

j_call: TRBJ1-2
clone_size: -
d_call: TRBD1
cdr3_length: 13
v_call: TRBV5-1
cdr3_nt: TGCGCCAGCAGCTTGGGGACAGGGGCCGGCTACACCTTC
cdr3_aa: CASSLGTGAGYTF

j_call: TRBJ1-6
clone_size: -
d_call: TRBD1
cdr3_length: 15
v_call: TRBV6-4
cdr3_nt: TGTGCCAGCAGTGAGAGGGGACAGCTGAATTCACCCCTCCACTTT
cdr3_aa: CASSERGQLNSPLHF

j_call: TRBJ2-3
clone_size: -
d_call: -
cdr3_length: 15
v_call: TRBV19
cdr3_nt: TGTGCCAGTACCTCCGGGGTCCTCGCCCCAGATACGCAGTATTTT
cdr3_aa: CASTSGVLAPDTQYF

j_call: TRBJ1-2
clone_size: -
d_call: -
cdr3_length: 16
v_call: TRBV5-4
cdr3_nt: TGTGCCAGCAGCCCGCCGACAGCCCGGAACAAATATGGCTACACCTTC
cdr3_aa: CASSPPTARNKYGYTF

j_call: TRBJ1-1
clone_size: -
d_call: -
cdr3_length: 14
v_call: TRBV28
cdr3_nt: TGTGCCAGCAGTTTATCATTCCTGAACACTGAAGCTTTCTTT
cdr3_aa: CASSLSFLNTEAFF

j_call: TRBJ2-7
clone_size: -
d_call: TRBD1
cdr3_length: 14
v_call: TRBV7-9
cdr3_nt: TGTGCCAGCAGCTCGTCCGGGACAGTCTACGAGCAGTACTTC
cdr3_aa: CASSSSGTVYEQYF

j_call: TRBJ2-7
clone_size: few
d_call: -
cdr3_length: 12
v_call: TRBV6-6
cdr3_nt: TGTGCCAGCAGTTACGAGGGATCCCCCTTGGACTTC
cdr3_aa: CASSYEGSPLDF

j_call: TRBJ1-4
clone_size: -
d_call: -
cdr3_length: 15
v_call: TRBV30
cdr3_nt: TGTGCCTGGAGTCGGCGTCTTGCAACTAATGAAAAACTGTTTTTT
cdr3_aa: CAWSRRLATNEKLFF

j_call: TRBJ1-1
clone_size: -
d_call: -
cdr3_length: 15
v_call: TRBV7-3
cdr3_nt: TGTGCCAGCAGCCCCATCGGGGGCTCGAGCACTGAAGCTTTCTTT
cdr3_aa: CASSPIGGSSTEAFF

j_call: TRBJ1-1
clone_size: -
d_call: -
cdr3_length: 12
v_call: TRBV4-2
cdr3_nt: TGTGCCAGCACCGACGGTAACACTGAAGCTTTCTTT
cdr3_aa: CASTDGNTEAFF

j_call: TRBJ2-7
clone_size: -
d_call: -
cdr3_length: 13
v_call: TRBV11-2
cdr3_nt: TGTGCCAGCAGCCTAAGGAGCTCCTACGAGCAGTACTTC
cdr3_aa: CASSLRSSYEQYF

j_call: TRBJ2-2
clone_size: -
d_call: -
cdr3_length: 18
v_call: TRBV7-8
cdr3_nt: TGTGCCAGCAGCTTATTCAGACCCTCGCTGGAAGGGACCGGGGAGCTGTTTTTT
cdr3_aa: CASSLFRPSLEGTGELFF

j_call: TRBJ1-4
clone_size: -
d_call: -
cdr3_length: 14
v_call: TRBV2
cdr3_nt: TGTGCCGGCGTCCAGTTTGCAACTAATGAAAAACTGTTTTTT
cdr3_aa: CAGVQFATNEKLFF

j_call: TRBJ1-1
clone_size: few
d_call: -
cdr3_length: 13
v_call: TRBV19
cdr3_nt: TGTGCCAGTAGTACCGGGGGGATTACTGAAGCTTTCTTT
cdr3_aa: CASSTGGITEAFF

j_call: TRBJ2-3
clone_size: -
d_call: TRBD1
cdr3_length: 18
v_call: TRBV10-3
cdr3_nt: TGTGCCATCAGTGATTCAGGGGGTCTGGGAACTAGCACAGATACGCAGTATTTT
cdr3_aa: CAISDSGGLGTSTDTQYF

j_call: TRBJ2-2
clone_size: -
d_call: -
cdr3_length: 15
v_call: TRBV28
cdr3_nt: TGTGCCAGCACCATAGGGGGATCAGTTTATGGGGAGCTGTTTTTT
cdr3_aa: CASTIGGSVYGELFF

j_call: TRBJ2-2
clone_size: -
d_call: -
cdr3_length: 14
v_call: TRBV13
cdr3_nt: TGTGCCAGCAGCTTACGGCGGCCCACCGGGGAGCTGTTTTTT
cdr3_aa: CASSLRRPTGELFF

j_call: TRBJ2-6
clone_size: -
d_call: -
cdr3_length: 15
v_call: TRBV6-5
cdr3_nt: TGTGCCAGCAGTTACTGGGGAGCCGGGGCCAACGTCCTGACTTTC
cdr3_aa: CASSYWGAGANVLTF

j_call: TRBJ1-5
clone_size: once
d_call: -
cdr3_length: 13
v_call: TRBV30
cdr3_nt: TGTGCCTGGAGTGTAGGGGGAACTCAGCCCCAGCATTTT
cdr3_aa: CAWSVGGTQPQHF

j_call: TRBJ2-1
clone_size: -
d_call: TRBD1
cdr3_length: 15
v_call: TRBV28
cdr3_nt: TGTGCCAGCAGTGCTCCGGGACAGGGAAGGAATGAGCAGTTCTTC
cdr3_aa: CASSAPGQGRNEQFF

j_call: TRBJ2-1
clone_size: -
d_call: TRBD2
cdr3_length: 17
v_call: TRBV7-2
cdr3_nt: TGTGCCAGCAGCTTAACTTCCGCGGGGGGTTTCTACAATGAGCAGTTCTTC
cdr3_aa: CASSLTSAGGFYNEQFF

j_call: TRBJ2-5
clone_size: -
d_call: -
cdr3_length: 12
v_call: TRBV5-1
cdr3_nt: TGCGCCAGCAGCAACCCTGAGGAGACCCAGTACTTC
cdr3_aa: CASSNPEETQYF

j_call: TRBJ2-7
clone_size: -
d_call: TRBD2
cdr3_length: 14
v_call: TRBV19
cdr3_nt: TGTGCCAGTAGTATCAAGCGGGGCGCCTACGAGCAGTACTTC
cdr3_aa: CASSIKRGAYEQYF

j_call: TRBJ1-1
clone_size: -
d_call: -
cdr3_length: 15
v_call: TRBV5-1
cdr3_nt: TGCGCCAGCAGCTTGGCCGCAGGCGGTGCCACTGAAGCTTTCTTT
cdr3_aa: CASSLAAGGATEAFF

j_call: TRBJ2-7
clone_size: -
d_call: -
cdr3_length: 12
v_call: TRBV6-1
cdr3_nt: TGTGCCAGCATGGCCCTATTCTACGAGCAGTACTTC
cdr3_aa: CASMALFYEQYF

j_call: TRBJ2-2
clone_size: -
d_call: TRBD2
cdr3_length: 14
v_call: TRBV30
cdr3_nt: TGTGCCTGGAGACTAGCGGGGAGCACCGGGGAGCTGTTTTTT
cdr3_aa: CAWRLAGSTGELFF

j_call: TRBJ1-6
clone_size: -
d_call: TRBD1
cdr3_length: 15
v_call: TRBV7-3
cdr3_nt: TGTGCCAGCAGCCCCACGGGACAGTATAATTCACCCCTCCACTTT
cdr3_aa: CASSPTGQYNSPLHF

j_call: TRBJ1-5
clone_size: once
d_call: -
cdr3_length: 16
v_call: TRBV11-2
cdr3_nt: TGTGCCAGCAGCTACGGGAGGGGGAATAGCAATCAGCCCCAGCATTTT
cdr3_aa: CASSYGRGNSNQPQHF

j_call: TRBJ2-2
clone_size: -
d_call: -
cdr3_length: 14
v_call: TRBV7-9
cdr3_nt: TGTGCCAGCAGCTTAGCGCACACTTGGGGGGAGCTGTTTTTT
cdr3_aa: CASSLAHTWGELFF

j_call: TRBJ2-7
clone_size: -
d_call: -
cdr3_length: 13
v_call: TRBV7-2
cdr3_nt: TGTGCCAGCTCCGGACAGAGTCCCTACGAGCAGTACTTC
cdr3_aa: CASSGQSPYEQYF

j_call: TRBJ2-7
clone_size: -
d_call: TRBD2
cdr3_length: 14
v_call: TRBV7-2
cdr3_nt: TGTGCCAGCAGCTCCGGACTAGCGGGGAGGCGACTGTACTTC
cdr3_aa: CASSSGLAGRRLYF

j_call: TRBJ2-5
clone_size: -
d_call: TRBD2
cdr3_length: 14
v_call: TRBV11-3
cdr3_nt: TGTGCCAGCAGCGAGCGGGGGACGACTGAGACCCAGTACTTC
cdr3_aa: CASSERGTTETQYF